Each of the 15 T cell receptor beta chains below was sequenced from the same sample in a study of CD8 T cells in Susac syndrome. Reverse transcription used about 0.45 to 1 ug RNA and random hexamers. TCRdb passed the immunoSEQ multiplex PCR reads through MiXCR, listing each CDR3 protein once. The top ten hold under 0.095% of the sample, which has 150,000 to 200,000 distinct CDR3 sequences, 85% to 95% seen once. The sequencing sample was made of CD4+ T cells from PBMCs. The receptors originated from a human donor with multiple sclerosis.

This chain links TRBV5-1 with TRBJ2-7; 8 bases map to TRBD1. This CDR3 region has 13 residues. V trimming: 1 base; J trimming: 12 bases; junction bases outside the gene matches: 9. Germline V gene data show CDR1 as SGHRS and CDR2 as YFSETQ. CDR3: CASSLLTDRVAYF. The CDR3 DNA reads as TGCGCCAGCAGCTTGTTGACGGACAGGGTAGCGTACTTC. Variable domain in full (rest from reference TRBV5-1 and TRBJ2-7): KAGVTQTPRYLIKTRGQQVTLSCSPISGHRSVSWYQQTPGQGLQFLFEYFSETQRNKGNFPGRFSGRQFSNSRSEMNVSTLELGDSALYLCASSLLTDRVAYFGPGTRLTVT.

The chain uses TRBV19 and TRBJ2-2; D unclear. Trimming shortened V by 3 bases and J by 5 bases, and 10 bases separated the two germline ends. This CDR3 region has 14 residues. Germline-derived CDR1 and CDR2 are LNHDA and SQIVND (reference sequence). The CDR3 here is CASSIRSRTGELFF. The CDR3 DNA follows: TGTGCCAGTAGTATTAGGTCTAGAACCGGGGAGCTGTTTTTT.

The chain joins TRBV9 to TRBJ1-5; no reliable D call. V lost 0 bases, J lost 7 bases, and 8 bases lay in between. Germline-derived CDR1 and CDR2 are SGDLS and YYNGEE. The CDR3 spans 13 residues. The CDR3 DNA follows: TGTGCCAGCAGCGTAGGGACCTGGCAGCCCCAGCATTTT. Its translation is CASSVGTWQPQHF.

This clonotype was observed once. The CDR3 reads CSARGHLNTEAFF. The CDR3 bases are TGCAGTGCCCGGGGACACCTGAACACTGAAGCTTTCTTT. The chain employs TRBV20-1 and TRBJ1-1; D possibly corresponds to TRBD1 (6 bases). Germline assignment: CDR1 DFQATT and CDR2 SNEGSKA (reference sequence). The ends were cut back, 6 bases at V and 0 bases at J, with 11 bases in the middle. This CDR3 has 13 amino acids.

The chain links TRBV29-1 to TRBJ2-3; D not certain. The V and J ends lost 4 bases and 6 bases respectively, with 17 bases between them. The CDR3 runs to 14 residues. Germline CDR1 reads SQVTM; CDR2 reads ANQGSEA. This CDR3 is CSVGTLAGSDTQYF. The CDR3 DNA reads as TGCAGCGTTGGGACCCTGGCTGGTTCTGATACGCAGTATTTT.

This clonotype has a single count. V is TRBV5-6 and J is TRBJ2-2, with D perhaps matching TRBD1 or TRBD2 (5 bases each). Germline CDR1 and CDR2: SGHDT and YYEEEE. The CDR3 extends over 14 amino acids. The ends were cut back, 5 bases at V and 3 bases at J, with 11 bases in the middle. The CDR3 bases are TGTGCCAGCAGGCAATTGGGGGACACCGGGGAGCTGTTTTTT. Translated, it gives CASRQLGDTGELFF.

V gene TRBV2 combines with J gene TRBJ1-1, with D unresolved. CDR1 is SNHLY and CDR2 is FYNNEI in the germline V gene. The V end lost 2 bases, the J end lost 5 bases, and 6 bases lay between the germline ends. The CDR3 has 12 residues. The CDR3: CASSELRTEAFF. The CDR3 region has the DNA TGTGCCAGCAGTGAACTGAGGACTGAAGCTTTCTTT.

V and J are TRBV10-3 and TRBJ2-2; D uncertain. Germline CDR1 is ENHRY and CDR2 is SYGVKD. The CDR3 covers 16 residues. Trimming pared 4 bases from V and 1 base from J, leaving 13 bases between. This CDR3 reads CAISGSVTVNTGELFF. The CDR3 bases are TGTGCCATCAGTGGGTCAGTGACGGTGAACACCGGGGAGCTGTTTTTT.

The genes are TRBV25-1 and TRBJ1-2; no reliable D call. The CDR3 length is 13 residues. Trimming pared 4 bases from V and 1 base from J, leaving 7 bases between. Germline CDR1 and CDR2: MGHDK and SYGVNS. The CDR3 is CASSVGGNYGYTF. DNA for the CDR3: TGTGCCAGCAGTGTAGGCGGTAACTATGGCTACACCTTC.

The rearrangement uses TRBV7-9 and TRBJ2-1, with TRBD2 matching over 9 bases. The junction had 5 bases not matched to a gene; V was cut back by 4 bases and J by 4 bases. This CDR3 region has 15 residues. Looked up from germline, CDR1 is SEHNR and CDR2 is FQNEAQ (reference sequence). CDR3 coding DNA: TGTGCCAGCAGCTCCCGACTAGCGGAGTACAATGAGCAGTTCTTC. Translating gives CASSSRLAEYNEQFF.

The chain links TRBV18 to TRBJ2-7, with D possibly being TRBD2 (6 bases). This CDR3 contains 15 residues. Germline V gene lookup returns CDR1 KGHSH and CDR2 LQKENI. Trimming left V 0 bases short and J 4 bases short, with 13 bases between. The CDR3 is CASSPPAGMQYEQYF. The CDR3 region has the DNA TGTGCCAGCTCACCACCTGCGGGGATGCAATACGAGCAGTACTTC. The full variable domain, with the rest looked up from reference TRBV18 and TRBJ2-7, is NAGVMQNPRHLVRRRGQEARLRCSPMKGHSHVYWYRQLPEEGLKFMVYLQKENIIDESGMPKERFSAEFPKEGPSILRIQQVVRGDSAAYFCASSPPAGMQYEQYFGPGTRLTVT.

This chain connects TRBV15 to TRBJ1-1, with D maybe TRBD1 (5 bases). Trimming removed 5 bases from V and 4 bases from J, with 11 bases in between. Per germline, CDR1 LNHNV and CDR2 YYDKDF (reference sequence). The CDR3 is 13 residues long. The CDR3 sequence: CATSSGGGTEAFF. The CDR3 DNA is TGTGCCACCAGCTCCGGGGGGGGCACTGAAGCTTTCTTT.

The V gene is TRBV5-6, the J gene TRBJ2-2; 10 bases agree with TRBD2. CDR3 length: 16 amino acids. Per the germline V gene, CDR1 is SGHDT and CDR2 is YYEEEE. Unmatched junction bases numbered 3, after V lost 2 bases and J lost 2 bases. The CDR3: CASSLLAGGNTGELFF. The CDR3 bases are TGTGCCAGCAGCTTATTAGCGGGAGGAAACACCGGGGAGCTGTTTTTT.

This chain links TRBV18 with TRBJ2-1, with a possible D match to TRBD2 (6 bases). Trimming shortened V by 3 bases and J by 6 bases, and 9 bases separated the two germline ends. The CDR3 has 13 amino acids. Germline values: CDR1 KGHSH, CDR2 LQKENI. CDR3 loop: CASSPREINEQFF. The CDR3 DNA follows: TGTGCCAGCTCACCCCGGGAGATCAATGAGCAGTTCTTC.

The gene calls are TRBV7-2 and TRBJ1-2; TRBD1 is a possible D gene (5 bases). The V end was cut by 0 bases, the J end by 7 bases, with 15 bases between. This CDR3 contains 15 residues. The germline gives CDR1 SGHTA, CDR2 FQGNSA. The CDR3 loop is CASSLAGRDLGGYTF. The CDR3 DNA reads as TGTGCCAGCAGCTTAGCTGGGAGGGACCTGGGTGGCTACACCTTC. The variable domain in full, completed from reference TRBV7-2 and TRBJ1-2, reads GAGVSQSPSNKVTEKGKDVELRCDPISGHTALYWYRQSLGQGLEFLIYFQGNSAPDKSGLPSDRFSAERTGGSVSTLTIQRTQQEDSAVYLCASSLAGRDLGGYTFGSGTRLTVV.